These 21 T cell receptor beta chains were sequenced from one sample in a study of T cells in Graves' hyperthyroidism and ophthalmopathy. Researchers amplified the TCR beta CDR3 regions from RNA transcripts. RT-PCR in the first round (using the HTBI primer set) targeted the TCR CDR3. TCRdb processed the multiplex PCR reads anew with MiXCR; each CDR3 protein has one entry. The repertoire includes hundreds of thousands of distinct CDR3 sequences, less than 20% of them detected once, and approximately 14% sits in the top ten. What was sequenced was blood. These receptors were obtained from a young woman with Graves' hyperthyroidism.

Notes on this clonotype: This may be a read error: a much more frequent sequence differs by one nucleotide. The chain is built from TRBV7-9 and TRBJ1-1, with a tentative D call TRBD1 (6 bases). The CDR3 loop spans 14 amino acids. Germline V gene data show CDR1 as SEHNR and CDR2 as FQNEAQ (reference sequence). The V gene lost 2 bases and the J gene lost 6 bases, with 13 bases spanning the gap. The CDR3 DNA is TGTGCCAGCAGCTTACCATGGGGGGGGCCTGAAGCTTTCTTT. Translated, it gives CASSLPWGGPEAFF.

V and J are TRBV20-1 and TRBJ1-3, with D unresolved. This CDR3 is built from 14 residues. CDR1 is DFQATT, CDR2 SNEGSKA, per germline (reference sequence). The V and J ends lost 5 bases and 0 bases respectively, with 11 bases between them. The CDR3 DNA follows: TGCAGTGCTCCTACAGAGAGCTCTGGAAACACCATATATTTT. Its translation is CSAPTESSGNTIYF.

This clonotype was picked up many times. The chain carries TRBV27 and TRBJ2-7; D may match TRBD1 or TRBD2 (5 bases each). V was pared by 3 bases and J by 0 bases, with 9 bases between. This CDR3 is 14 amino acids long. Germline V gene sequence: CDR1 MNHEY, CDR2 SMNVEV (reference sequence). The CDR3 reads CASSLGRGSYEQYF. The CDR3 DNA is TGTGCCAGCAGTTTGGGACGGGGCTCCTACGAGCAGTACTTC.

This clonotype was observed many times. The rearrangement joins TRBV3-1 to TRBJ2-1, with D maybe TRBD1 (6 bases). Germline-derived CDR1 and CDR2 are LGHDT and YNNKEL (reference sequence). The V gene lost 3 bases and the J gene lost 4 bases, with 13 bases spanning the gap. CDR3 length: 15 residues. CDR3 DNA sequence: TGTGCCAGCAGCCAGGGGCAGGGGAAGTACAATGAGCAGTTCTTC. Protein: CASSQGQGKYNEQFF.

This clonotype was observed a few times. The V call is TRBV7-9, the J call TRBJ1-1; no reliable D call. There are 13 residues in the CDR3. V shed 1 base and J shed 6 bases, with 9 bases lying between them. CDR1 SEHNR and CDR2 FQNEAQ come from the germline V gene (reference sequence). The CDR3 protein is CASSLGSSPEAFF. The CDR3 DNA reads as TGTGCCAGCAGCTTAGGTTCGAGTCCTGAAGCTTTCTTT.

This clonotype was observed many times. This rearrangement joins TRBV27 to TRBJ1-1, with D unclear. The ends were cut back, 6 bases at V and 0 bases at J, with 11 bases in the middle. This CDR3 has 14 amino acids. The germline V gene has CDR1 MNHEY and CDR2 SMNVEV (reference sequence). The CDR3 nucleotides are TGTGCCAGCAGCCCCCAGAGGATGAACACTGAAGCTTTCTTT. Translated, it gives CASSPQRMNTEAFF.

The chain carries TRBV5-1 and TRBJ1-2; no clear D. CDR1 is SGHRS, CDR2 YFSETQ, per germline. V lost 5 bases and J lost 1, with 9 bases in between. This CDR3 has 13 residues. Here the CDR3 DNA reads TGCGCCAGCAGGGACGGATATAACTATGGCTACACCTTC. This codes for CASRDGYNYGYTF.

The V gene is TRBV5-1, the J gene TRBJ1-2; D gene ambiguous. Germline lookup yields CDR1 SGHRS and CDR2 YFSETQ. The CDR3 extends over 14 amino acids. The V gene lost 0 bases and the J gene lost 7 bases, with 13 bases spanning the gap. The CDR3 DNA sequence: TGCGCCAGCAGCTTGGCCGGTTCGGGCGCTGGCTACACCTTC. Translation: CASSLAGSGAGYTF.

This clonotype was seen at least ten times. The chain carries TRBV27 and TRBJ1-2; no reliable D call. The CDR3 covers 15 residues. Trimming removed 2 bases from V and 4 bases from J, with 14 bases in between. Germline CDR1 and CDR2: MNHEY and SMNVEV (reference sequence). The CDR3 loop is CASSLEGQSVYGYTF. The CDR3 nucleotides read TGTGCCAGCAGTTTAGAAGGGCAATCGGTCTATGGCTACACCTTC.

The V and J genes are TRBV7-9 and TRBJ2-7; D is ambiguous. The germline CDR1 and CDR2 sequences are SEHNR and FQNEAQ (reference sequence). The length of the CDR3 is 13 residues. V lost 5 bases and J lost 3, with 11 bases in between. In DNA, the CDR3 is TGTGCCAGCAGCCCTACCCTGAACTACGAGCAGTACTTC. As protein: CASSPTLNYEQYF.

This clonotype turned up a few times. J is TRBJ1-2 and V is TRBV28; TRBD1 matches 7 bases. The V and J ends lost 6 bases and 7 bases, in that order; junction bases with no gene match: 14. The CDR3 extends over 15 amino acids. CDR1 and CDR2 from the germline V gene are MDHEN and SYDVKM. The CDR3 here is CASRKGTAIPFGYTF. Written as DNA, the CDR3 is TGTGCCAGCAGGAAGGGGACAGCGATCCCTTTTGGCTACACCTTC.

As regards this clonotype: This may be a read error: a much more frequent sequence differs by one nucleotide. This chain joins TRBV7-3 and TRBJ2-1; 7 bases match TRBD2. CDR3 length equals 15 residues. Germline V gene data show CDR1 as SGHTA and CDR2 as FQGTGA. The CDR3 region is CVSSLGAGDYNEQFF. CDR3 nucleotide sequence: TGTGTCAGCAGTTTAGGGGCGGGAGACTACAATGAGCAGTTCTTC.

The sample holds a few counts of this clonotype. The chain carries TRBV19 and TRBJ1-2; D unresolved. V lost 3 bases and J lost 7, with 15 bases in between. This CDR3 comprises 14 residues. Germline V gene data show CDR1 as LNHDA and CDR2 as SQIVND (reference sequence). The CDR3 sequence: CASSIEGVTGGYTF. The CDR3 DNA sequence: TGTGCCAGTAGTATTGAGGGAGTTACTGGTGGCTACACCTTC.

This clonotype has just a few counts. J is TRBJ1-4 and V is TRBV2; D call uncertain. The length of the CDR3 is 13 residues. Deletions cut 7 bases from V and 3 bases from J, with 9 bases between. Germline assignment: CDR1 SNHLY and CDR2 FYNNEI. CDR3 sequence: CASKPSSNEKLFF. In nucleotides, the CDR3 is TGTGCCAGCAAGCCGAGCTCTAATGAAAAACTGTTTTTT.

Remarks on this clonotype: A read error may produce the germline difference seen at one junction end. The rearrangement links TRBV20-1 to TRBJ1-1; 8 bases align to TRBD1. The CDR3 loop spans 13 amino acids. From germline, CDR1 is DFQATT and CDR2 SNEGSKA (reference sequence). The CDR3, as DNA: TGCAGTGCTAGAGATCGCCAGGGGGCGGCTTGGGTCTTT. Translated: CSARDRQGAAWVF.

Notes on this clonotype: This sequence may be a read error, since a much larger clone differs from it by one base. The rearrangement links TRBV12-3 or TRBV12-4 to TRBJ1-1, with 7 bases that match TRBD1. The CDR3 is 14 amino acids. The V segment lost 5 bases and the J segment 4 bases; nucleotides outside the gene matches: 7. CDR3 sequence reads: CASSKQGWGTEAFF. The DNA for the CDR3 is TGTGCCAGCAGTAAACAGGGGTGGGGCACTGAAGCTTTCTTT.

The chain recombines TRBV19 with TRBJ1-4; possible D gene TRBD1, 5 bases. V gave up 9 bases and J gave up 0 bases, with 11 bases separating them. The germline gives CDR1 LNHDA, CDR2 SQIVND (reference sequence). This CDR3 is built from 14 residues. The CDR3 here is CASRQRSTNEKLFF. The CDR3 DNA sequence: TGTGCCAGCCGACAGCGCTCAACTAATGAAAAACTGTTTTTT.

This clonotype was seen at least ten times. The chain has TRBV7-9 and TRBJ2-1; D is possibly TRBD2 (5 bases). Germline V CDR1 and CDR2: SEHNR, FQNEAQ (reference sequence). Trimming took 4 bases from V and 3 from J, leaving 25 bases between them. The CDR3 has 19 residues. The CDR3 nucleotides are TGTGCCAGCAGCTCCACGTCGGTCCAGCGGATGGGTGGCTACAATGAGCAGTTCTTC. Translated, it gives CASSSTSVQRMGGYNEQFF. Complete variable domain (other parts from reference TRBV7-9 and TRBJ2-1): DTGVSQNPRHKITKRGQNVTFRCDPISEHNRLYWYRQTLGQGPEFLTYFQNEAQLEKSRLLSDRFSAERPKGSFSTLEIQRTEQGDSAMYLCASSSTSVQRMGGYNEQFFGPGTRLTVL.

CDR3 sequence reads: CASSSSSPRLAGPGELFF. DNA of the CDR3: TGTGCCAGCAGCTCTTCCTCACCGCGACTAGCGGGTCCCGGGGAGCTGTTTTTT. The rearrangement joins TRBV7-9 to TRBJ2-2, with TRBD2 matching 10 bases. This CDR3 has 18 residues. CDR1 is SEHNR, CDR2 FQNEAQ, per germline (reference sequence). The junction had 14 bases not matched to a gene; V was cut back by 4 bases and J by 6 bases.

This clonotype appeared many times. The chain employs TRBV2 and TRBJ1-2; D is undetermined. V dropped 2 bases and J dropped 4 bases, with 8 bases sitting between them. Germline lookup yields CDR1 SNHLY and CDR2 FYNNEI. The CDR3 spans 13 residues. CDR3 in amino acids: CASSESLVYGYTF. CDR3 sequence (DNA): TGTGCCAGCAGTGAATCACTAGTCTATGGCTACACCTTC.

This clonotype came up a few times. This sequence may be a read error, since a much larger clone differs from it by one base. This chain connects TRBV6-4 to TRBJ2-3, with 9 bases identical to TRBD1. Germline-derived CDR1 and CDR2 are MRHNA and SNTAGT. The trim removed 6 bases at V and 1 base at J, leaving 2 bases unmatched. This CDR3 is 14 amino acids long. DNA for the CDR3: TGTGCCAGCAGATGGACAGGGGGCACAGATACGCAGTATTTT. Amino acid sequence: CASRWTGGTDTQYF.